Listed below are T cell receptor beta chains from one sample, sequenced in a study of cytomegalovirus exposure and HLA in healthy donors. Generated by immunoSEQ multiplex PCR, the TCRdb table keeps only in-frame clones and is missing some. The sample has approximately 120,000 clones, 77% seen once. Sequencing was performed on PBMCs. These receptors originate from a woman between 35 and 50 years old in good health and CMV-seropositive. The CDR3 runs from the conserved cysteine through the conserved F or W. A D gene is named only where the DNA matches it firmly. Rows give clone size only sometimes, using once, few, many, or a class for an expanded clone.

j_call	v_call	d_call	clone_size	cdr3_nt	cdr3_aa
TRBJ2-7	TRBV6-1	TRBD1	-	TGTGCCAGCAGTAGTAGACAGGGGTTGGACGAGCAGTACTTC	CASSSRQGLDEQYF
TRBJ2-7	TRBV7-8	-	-	TGTGCCAGCAGCTTAGACCCGACTTTCTCCTACGAGCAGTACTTC	CASSLDPTFSYEQYF
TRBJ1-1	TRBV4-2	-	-	TGTGCCAGCAGCCAGGATACCCTGGGGGGTGTGGGTGAAGCTTTCTTT	CASSQDTLGGVGEAFF
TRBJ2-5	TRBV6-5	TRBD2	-	TGTGCCAGCAAACCGGGGGGACGGGAGACCCAGTACTTC	CASKPGGRETQYF
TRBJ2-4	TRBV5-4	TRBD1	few	TGTGCCAGCAGCTTGACAGGGGCAAACATTCAGTACTTC	CASSLTGANIQYF
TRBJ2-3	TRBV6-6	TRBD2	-	TGTGCCAGCAGTTTCCGGACTAGCGGGAGGAATACGCAGTATTTT	CASSFRTSGRNTQYF
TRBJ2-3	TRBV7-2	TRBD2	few	TGTGCCAGCAGCTTAGGACTAGCGGGAAACACAGATACGCAGTATTTT	CASSLGLAGNTDTQYF
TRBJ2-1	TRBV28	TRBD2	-	TGTGCCAGCAGGGCTAGCGGGGACAATGAGCAGTTCTTC	CASRASGDNEQFF
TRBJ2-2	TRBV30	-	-	TGTGCCTGGAGTGTGGGCTTAAACACCGGGGAGCTGTTTTTT	CAWSVGLNTGELFF
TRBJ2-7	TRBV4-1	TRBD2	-	TGCGCCAGCAGCCAATTACCGGGACTAGCGGGAGAGTGGCAGTACTTC	CASSQLPGLAGEWQYF
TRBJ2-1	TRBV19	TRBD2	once	TGTGCCAGTAGTGTCGGACTAGCGGGAATAAATGAGCAGTTCTTC	CASSVGLAGINEQFF
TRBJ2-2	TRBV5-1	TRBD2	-	TGCGCCAGCAGCCAAACTAGCGGGATTGGGGAGCTGTTTTTT	CASSQTSGIGELFF
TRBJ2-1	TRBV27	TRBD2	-	TGTGCCAGCGTCCCTACTAGCGGGAGGCTTAGGGGGGAGCAGTTCTTC	CASVPTSGRLRGEQFF
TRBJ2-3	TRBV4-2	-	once	TGTGCCAGCAGCCCCCTTCCCTCCGGTACCACAGATACGCAGTATTTT	CASSPLPSGTTDTQYF
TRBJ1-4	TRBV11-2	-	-	TGTGCCAGCAGCCCCACGACCGGGACGCGGGGAGAAAAACTGTTTTTT	CASSPTTGTRGEKLFF
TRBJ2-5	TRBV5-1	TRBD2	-	TGCGCCAGCACCAAGACCGGGACTAGCGGGAGGAGTCAAGAGACCCAGTACTTC	CASTKTGTSGRSQETQYF